This T cell receptor (beta chain) was obtained from a study of T-cell reconstitution after alpha-beta-depleted transplantation in children. General observations from the study: Where alpha-beta T cells came from about two months after transplant was reportedly several hundred expanded graft clones. It was newly produced T cells that mostly accounted for T-cell counts and diversity one year after transplant. The high TCRbeta diversity at day 60 in some patients came from surviving recipient T cells and thymic progenitors.

The sample holds a few counts of this clonotype. The antigen is undetermined. Germline CDR1 and CDR2: SGHRS and YFSETQ. The CDR3 consists of 16 residues. V lost 0 bases to trimming and J lost 4 bases, with 14 bases between them. Preparation of the TCRbeta library was carried out with unique molecular identifiers. MiXCR, applied by TCRdb to the PCR reads, yields one record per CDR3 protein. This table has a few hundred thousand distinct CDR3 sequences, over 25% appearing once. The source is a boy under two years old with Wiskott-Aldrich syndrome, due to receive a stem cell transplant. Sequencing used PBMCs, obtained before TCRalphabeta/CD19-depleted stem cell transplant. The chain recombines TRBV5-1 with TRBJ2-1; D uncertain. CDR3 in amino acids: CASSLDGRKDYNEQFF. The CDR3 nucleotides are TGCGCCAGCAGCTTGGACGGGCGCAAGGATTACAATGAGCAGTTCTTC.